This T cell receptor (beta chain) emerged from a study of control samples from healthy donors and cancer patients. Some clones are missing from TCRdb's copy, which holds only in-frame ones; the method was immunoSEQ multiplex PCR. The data hold about 120,000 clones, with 88% observed a single time. With 3 bases clipped from V and 9 bases from J, the junction kept 8 bases outside the gene matches. The CDR3 consists of 17 residues. CDR1 KGHDR and CDR2 SFDVKD come from the germline V gene. This TCR came from a woman between 65 and 79 years old in good health. The V gene is TRBV24-1, the J gene TRBJ2-1; 15 nucleotides line up with TRBD2. Input material: blood. CDR3 in amino acids: CATSDTGLAGGPREQFF. DNA of the CDR3: TGTGCCACCAGTGATACTGGACTAGCGGGGGGGCCTCGTGAGCAGTTCTTC.